The 10 T cell receptor beta chains reported below all come from one sample, sequenced in a study of blood T cell repertoires in COVID-19. The method was immunoSEQ multiplex PCR; TCRdb's version includes in-frame clones alone and lacks a portion of them. The repertoire has about 70,000 clones, roughly 84% of them found once; the top ten carry 9.5% to 13%. Specimen: peripheral blood. The origin of the receptors is a woman younger than 30 with acute or convalescent COVID-19.

The rearrangement joins TRBV7-8 to TRBJ2-1; 9 bases line up with TRBD2. The CDR3 is 16 amino acids. The junction had 8 bases not matched to a gene; V was cut back by 2 bases and J by 6 bases. CDR1 is SGHVS, CDR2 FQNEAQ, per germline. This chain's CDR3 is CASSLSGGGVINEQFF. Written as DNA, the CDR3 is TGTGCCAGCAGCTTAAGTGGCGGGGGGGTAATCAATGAGCAGTTCTTC.

Worth noting for this clone: The junction differs from germline at one of its ends, possibly a read error. The V and J genes are TRBV13 and TRBJ1-1, with TRBD1 matching over 9 bases. The CDR3 has 14 amino acids. The germline CDR1 and CDR2 sequences are PRHDT and FYEKMQ (reference sequence). The CDR3 region is CASSLGTGGPEAFF. The CDR3 DNA follows: TGTGCCAGCAGCCTAGGAACAGGGGGCCCTGAAGCTTTCTTT.

The chain is built from TRBV5-1 and TRBJ2-1; TRBD2 might be the D (6 bases). The V and J ends lost 4 bases and 6 bases respectively, with 14 bases between them. This CDR3 contains 14 residues. Per germline, CDR1 SGHRS and CDR2 YFSETQ. The CDR3, as DNA: TGCGCCAGCAGCCGGGACCTTAGCGGCAATGAGCAGTTCTTC. It is translated as CASSRDLSGNEQFF. Filled out from reference TRBV5-1 and TRBJ2-1, the complete variable domain reads KAGVTQTPRYLIKTRGQQVTLSCSPISGHRSVSWYQQTPGQGLQFLFEYFSETQRNKGNFPGRFSGRQFSNSRSEMNVSTLELGDSALYLCASSRDLSGNEQFFGPGTRLTVL.

J is TRBJ2-2 and V is TRBV11-2; TRBD2 agrees at 11 bases. V lost 4 bases and J lost 7; bases outside the gene matches: 14. The CDR3 loop spans 18 amino acids. CDR1 and CDR2 (germline): SGHAT, FQNNGV. CDR3 DNA sequence: TGTGCCAGCAGCTCAAGCGGACTAGCGGGCTCAAGAGGCGGGGAGCTGTTTTTT. This gives the protein CASSSSGLAGSRGGELFF.

Only a few counts were recorded for this clone. The chain combines TRBV5-1 with TRBJ2-3; 7 nucleotides line up with TRBD2. After removal of 4 bases from V and 0 bases from J, the junction contained 2 bases not matched to a gene. CDR3 length equals 14 residues. From germline, CDR1 is SGHRS and CDR2 YFSETQ. The CDR3 region has the DNA TGCGCCAGCAGCCCGACTAGCAGCACAGATACGCAGTATTTT. Translation: CASSPTSSTDTQYF.

This chain links TRBV6-5 with TRBJ2-7, with TRBD2 as a possible D gene (6 bases). Trimming removed 8 bases from V and 2 bases from J, with 10 bases in between. Germline assignment: CDR1 MNHEY and CDR2 SVGAGI. The CDR3 extends over 12 amino acids. The CDR3 bases are TGTGCCAGCGGCGGGACGGCCTACGAGCAGTACTTC. Protein product: CASGGTAYEQYF.

The rearrangement joins TRBV11-2 to TRBJ1-2; 7 nucleotides agree with TRBD1. Germline CDR1 and CDR2: SGHAT and FQNNGV. The length of the CDR3 is 14 residues. J lost 5 bases, V lost 6 bases, and 9 bases had no gene match. CDR3: CASRPTGVLYGYTF. DNA of the CDR3: TGTGCCAGCAGGCCTACAGGGGTTCTGTATGGCTACACCTTC.

J is TRBJ1-2 and V is TRBV19; TRBD1 aligns across 10 bases. The CDR3 runs 13 residues. Germline V gene data show CDR1 as LNHDA and CDR2 as SQIVND (reference sequence). V lost 3 bases and J lost 8; bases outside the gene matches: 3. CDR3 sequence (DNA): TGTGCCAGTAGTATTGGGACAGGGGTCGGCTACACCTTC. As protein: CASSIGTGVGYTF.

The V call is TRBV30, the J call TRBJ1-2, with no clear D. The germline V and J ends were trimmed by 1 base and 2 bases, with 5 bases remaining between them. Germline V lookup: CDR1 GTSNPN, CDR2 SVGIG (reference sequence). This CDR3 has 12 residues. Here the CDR3 reads CAWSERNYGYTF. The DNA of the CDR3 is TGTGCCTGGAGTGAACGGAACTATGGCTACACCTTC.

As for this clone: It is likely a read error, because the conserved phenylalanine at the end of the CDR3 is missing. It is unclear where the CDR3 begins or ends on the DNA, so no DNA is shown, and the CDR3 is as TCRdb lists it. The chain couples TRBV28 to TRBJ1-2; TRBD1, the D gene given by the table, was not confirmed from the DNA. Including both end residues, the CDR3 is 20 amino acids long. CDR1 is MDHEN, CDR2 SYDVKM, per germline. The CDR3 spells CASSSQDSSWLHLRFGDQPP.